This entry lists 10 T cell receptor beta chains sequenced from one sample in a study of read filtering for tumor transcriptome and immune sequencing. From approximately 430 ng of RNA, a library with molecular barcoded alpha/delta and beta/gamma adaptors was made. A single record per CDR3 protein comes from TCRdb applying MiXCR to the reads. This table has more than 55,000 distinct CDR3 sequences, 20% to 25% appearing once. Sequencing used a population of CD138-negative cells sorted from bone marrow. The receptors were gathered from a donor at least 40 years old with multiple myeloma.

Notes on this clonotype: Given a much more abundant clone one base away, this may be a read error. This sequence joins TRBV28 and TRBJ1-4; D is uncertain. Germline values: CDR1 MDHEN, CDR2 SYDVKM. CDR3 length equals 12 residues. V was clipped by 11 bases and J by 12 bases, with 19 bases between them. The CDR3 is CAGKTENVELFF. The DNA of the CDR3 is TGTGCCGGCAAGACTGAGAATGTTGAACTGTTTTTT.

This clonotype was observed a handful of times. V is TRBV7-9 and J is TRBJ2-7; D not certain. Germline V gene data show CDR1 as SEHNR and CDR2 as FQNEAQ (reference sequence). With 2 bases removed from V and 2 bases from J, the gap between germline ends came to 10 bases. This CDR3 is 14 amino acids long. The CDR3: CASSLLELTYEQYF. CDR3 bases: TGTGCCAGCAGCTTATTGGAACTTACCTACGAGCAGTACTTC.

To note about this clonotype: Sequence at one end of the junction differs from germline and may be a read error. This sequence joins TRBV20-1 and TRBJ2-1; 11 nucleotides agree with TRBD2. The CDR3 is made up of 18 amino acids. The germline V gene has CDR1 DFQATT and CDR2 SNEGSKA (reference sequence). The CDR3 is CSASDAPVSGRVRYEQFF. CDR3 coding DNA: TGCAGTGCTTCCGATGCCCCCGTTAGCGGGAGGGTCAGGTATGAACAGTTCTTC.

CDR3 bases: TGCAGTGCCCGGGCCGGGCGGCGGGGCTCCTACGAGCAGTACTTC. This sequence encodes CSARAGRRGSYEQYF. This chain connects TRBV20-1 to TRBJ2-7, with D tentatively TRBD2 (6 bases). The CDR3 length is 15 residues. Germline V CDR1 and CDR2: DFQATT, SNEGSKA (reference sequence). Trimming removed 6 bases at V and 0 bases at J, with 18 bases between.

The chain couples TRBV4-1 to TRBJ1-2, with D perhaps matching TRBD1 (6 bases). The germline gives CDR1 MGHRA, CDR2 YSYEKL. V gave up 1 base and J gave up 3 bases, with 9 bases separating them. The CDR3 contains 14 residues. In DNA, the CDR3 is TGCGCCAGCAGCCAAGTGAGGGGGGACTATGGCTACACCTTC. It yields the protein CASSQVRGDYGYTF.

This clonotype was seen many times. The gene calls are TRBV20-1 and TRBJ2-3; D unclear. CDR3 length: 11 amino acids. Germline loops: CDR1 DFQATT, CDR2 SNEGSKA (reference sequence). Trimming shortened V by 6 bases and J by 8 bases, and 12 bases separated the two germline ends. The CDR3 sequence is CSALLGGTQYF. The CDR3 nucleotides read TGCAGTGCCCTATTAGGCGGTACGCAGTATTTT.

Points on this clonotype: A clone one base away is much larger, so this may be a read error. The CDR3 here is CASSLEGIGTRSIQYF. The CDR3 DNA reads as TGTGCCAGCAGCTTAGAGGGCATTGGTACAAGAAGCATTCAGTACTTC. V is TRBV11-2 and J is TRBJ2-4; D is unclear. Germline V gene data show CDR1 as SGHAT and CDR2 as FQNNGV. The CDR3 totals 16 residues. The V end was cut by 0 bases, the J end by 9 bases, with 18 bases between.

A single count supports this clonotype. The junction and the germline gene differ at one end; a read error may be behind it. The chain is built from TRBV5-5 and TRBJ2-2, with TRBD1 identical over 8 bases. This CDR3 is 17 amino acids long. The V gene's germline CDR1 is SGHKS and CDR2 YYEKEE (reference sequence). Here the CDR3 DNA reads TGCGCCAGCAGCTTGGTGGCCGGGACAGGGAACACCGGGGAGCTGTTTTTT. Translating it yields CASSLVAGTGNTGELFF.

J is TRBJ1-3 and V is TRBV5-4; D is unresolved. V was shortened by 2 bases and J by 4 bases, with 13 bases between the two germline ends. Germline-derived CDR1 and CDR2 are SGHNT and YYREEE (reference sequence). The CDR3 sequence is 15 residues long. CDR3 protein: CASSFEGRAGNTIYF. The CDR3 nucleotides read TGTGCCAGCAGCTTCGAGGGTAGGGCGGGAAACACCATATATTTT.

Ten or more counts support this clonotype. The gene calls are TRBV28 and TRBJ1-1, with D perhaps matching TRBD1 (5 bases). The germline V and J ends were trimmed by 5 bases and 3 bases, with 19 bases remaining between them. The CDR3 spans 16 residues. CDR1 and CDR2 (germline): MDHEN, SYDVKM. As DNA, the CDR3 is TGTGCCAGCAGTCCCTCGAAGTGGGCAGGGTACACTGAAGCTTTCTTT. The encoded protein is CASSPSKWAGYTEAFF.